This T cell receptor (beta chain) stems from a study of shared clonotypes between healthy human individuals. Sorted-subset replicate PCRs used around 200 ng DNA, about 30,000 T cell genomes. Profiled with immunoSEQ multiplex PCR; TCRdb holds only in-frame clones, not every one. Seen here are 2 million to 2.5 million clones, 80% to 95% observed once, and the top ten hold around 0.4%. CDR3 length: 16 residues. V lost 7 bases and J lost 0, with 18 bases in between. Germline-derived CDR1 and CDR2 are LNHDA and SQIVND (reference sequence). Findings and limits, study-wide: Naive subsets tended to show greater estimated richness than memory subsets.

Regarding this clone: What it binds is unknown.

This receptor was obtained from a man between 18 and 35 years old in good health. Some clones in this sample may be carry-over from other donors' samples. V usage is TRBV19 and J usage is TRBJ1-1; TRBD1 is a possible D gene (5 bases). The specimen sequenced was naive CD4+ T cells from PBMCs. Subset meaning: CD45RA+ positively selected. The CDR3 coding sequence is TGTGCCAGTACGGGGACGCTGCGAAAATTGAACACTGAAGCTTTCTTT. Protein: CASTGTLRKLNTEAFF.